This T cell receptor beta chain derives from a study of T cells in Graves' hyperthyroidism and ophthalmopathy. Study-wide context: The initial diagnosis was the point when peripheral blood was collected, ahead of any treatment.

The V gene end was trimmed by 4 bases and the J gene end by 3 bases; junction bases not matched to a gene: 12. Germline V gives CDR1 MDHEN, CDR2 SYDVKM. The CDR3 runs 17 residues. In its sample, this clonotype was seen many times. The antigen is undetermined. General study results and limits: A model using 13 V-J features told ophthalmopathy apart from stable hyperthyroidism.

Under 3 months was the duration of disease in ophthalmopathy patients, who also had a Clinical Activity Score of at least 3 and a NOSPECS grade of at least 4. Diagnoses used clinical symptoms, serum thyroxine and TRAb, thyroid ultrasound and orbital computed tomography. RNA transcripts were the template for amplifying TCR beta CDR3 regions. The HTBI set primed first-round TCR CDR3 RT-PCR. From the multiplex PCR reads, TCRdb called clonotypes with MiXCR, one entry per CDR3 protein. The sample has around 500,000 distinct CDR3 sequences, 15% to 20% seen once. What was sequenced was blood. The chain links TRBV28 to TRBJ2-7, with TRBD1 matching over 10 bases. This receptor was identified in a woman aged 25 to 45 with Graves' ophthalmopathy. The CDR3 DNA follows: TGTGCCAGCAGTTCTACCCCCGGGACAGGGGACTTCTACGAGCAGTACTTC. This sequence encodes CASSSTPGTGDFYEQYF.